Listed below are T cell receptor beta chains from one sample, sequenced in a study of identical twins. TCRdb re-analysed the 5' RACE reads in MiXCR, keeping a single row per CDR3 protein. The sample carries some 590,000 distinct CDR3 sequences, 9.6% recorded once. The same specimen was also included in a second study, on yellow fever vaccine responses in identical twins.

What was sequenced was PBMCs. These receptors were taken from a woman under 30 in good health. CDR3s include the opening cysteine and the closing phenylalanine or tryptophan. D genes are given only for firm matches. A clone size is listed for some rows: how often the clone was seen (once, few, many), or a class if it is expanded.

-	TRBJ1-2	-	TRBV20-1	13	TGCAGTGCTAGAGATCGGTGGATCTATGGCTACACCTTC	CSARDRWIYGYTF
-	TRBJ2-3	-	TRBV19	15	TGTGCCAGTAGCTATTCCGGGATTCCCGCAGATACGCAGTATTTT	CASSYSGIPADTQYF
-	TRBJ1-2	TRBD1	TRBV7-9	13	TGTGCCAGCAGCCGACAGGGTCGGCATGGCTACACCTTC	CASSRQGRHGYTF
-	TRBJ2-3	TRBD1	TRBV28	14	TGTGCCAGCAGTTTTGACAGGGCCACAGATACGCAGTATTTT	CASSFDRATDTQYF
many	TRBJ1-2	TRBD1	TRBV12-3/TRBV12-4	13	TGTGCCAGCAGTTTAAAGGACAGGGGTGGCTACACCTTC	CASSLKDRGGYTF
few	TRBJ1-4	TRBD1	TRBV28	15	TGTGCCAGCAGAGGGGGGGGACAGGGGACTGAAAAACTGTTTTTT	CASRGGGQGTEKLFF
-	TRBJ2-5	-	TRBV20-1	11	TGCAGTTCCAGACAGGAAGAGACCCAGTACTTC	CSSRQEETQYF
many	TRBJ2-1	TRBD2	TRBV7-2	15	TGTGCCAGCAGCTTACAGCTAGCGGCGAACAATGAGCAGTTCTTC	CASSLQLAANNEQFF
many	TRBJ2-5	-	TRBV28	15	TGTGCCAGCAGCCCCTGGGGGGAGCGCAAAGAGACCCAGTACTTC	CASSPWGERKETQYF
-	TRBJ2-4	TRBD2	TRBV28	15	TGTGCCAGCAGGCCCAGCGGGGGAACCGCAAACATTCAGTACTTC	CASRPSGGTANIQYF
many	TRBJ2-7	-	TRBV29-1	13	TGCAGCGTTGAAACGTACAGGCCGAGCGAGCAGTACTTC	CSVETYRPSEQYF
-	TRBJ2-1	TRBD2	TRBV14	17	TGTGCCAGCAGCCGGGGGACTAGCGGGGGGGACTACAATGAGCAGTTCTTC	CASSRGTSGGDYNEQFF
many	TRBJ2-2	-	TRBV24-1	14	TGTGCCACCAAGGGACGGCAGAACACCGGGGAGCTGTTTTTT	CATKGRQNTGELFF
few	TRBJ2-1	-	TRBV29-1	13	TGCAGCGTGGCCCCTGCGAGGGACAATGAGCAGTTCTTC	CSVAPARDNEQFF
few	TRBJ2-5	-	TRBV19	17	TGTGCCAGTAGTATAGCCCCCCGACAACCGATACAAGAGACCCAGTACTTC	CASSIAPRQPIQETQYF
many	TRBJ2-2	TRBD1	TRBV6-5	14	TGTGCCAGCAGTTACACACAGGGGGCGGGGGAGCTGTTTTTT	CASSYTQGAGELFF
few	TRBJ2-1	-	TRBV4-3	14	TGCGCCAGCAGCCAAGATCAGCTACTGGCGGAGCAGTTCTTC	CASSQDQLLAEQFF
few	TRBJ2-2	TRBD1	TRBV18	17	TGTGCCAGCTCACCAAGTTCAGGACAGGGGAACACCGGGGAGCTGTTTTTT	CASSPSSGQGNTGELFF
many	TRBJ2-7	-	TRBV7-9	13	TGTGCCAGCAGCAACACAGGGAGCTACGAGCAGTACTTC	CASSNTGSYEQYF
many	TRBJ2-3	TRBD1	TRBV4-2	15	TGTGCCAGCACCTCACGAGGGGGCGATGCAGATACGCAGTATTTT	CASTSRGGDADTQYF
few	TRBJ2-2	-	TRBV12-3/TRBV12-4	13	TGTGCCAGCAGTCCACGCCCCCTCGGGGAGCTGTTTTTT	CASSPRPLGELFF
many	TRBJ1-4	-	TRBV5-5	15	TGTGCCAGCAGCTTCCAGGGGCGGATTGTAGAAAAACTGTTTTTT	CASSFQGRIVEKLFF
-	TRBJ1-4	-	TRBV29-1	11	TGCAGTGGAAGTTCGGATGAAAAACTGTTTTTT	CSGSSDEKLFF
few	TRBJ2-2	TRBD2	TRBV7-6	17	TGTGCCAGCAGCTCCCCCCGCGGGGGGGCGAGGGCCGGGGAGCTGTTTTTT	CASSSPRGGARAGELFF
few	TRBJ2-2	-	TRBV20-1	16	TGCAGTGCTAGAGATTACCAGGGCTTAAACACCGGGGAGCTGTTTTTT	CSARDYQGLNTGELFF
-	TRBJ1-2	-	TRBV12-3/TRBV12-4	13	TGTGCCAGCAGCCCCGGGACACGCTATGGCTACACCTTC	CASSPGTRYGYTF
few	TRBJ2-7	-	TRBV27	14	TGTGCCAGCAGAATAGCGGCTGCTACTTACGAGCAGTACTTC	CASRIAAATYEQYF
many	TRBJ2-1	TRBD2	TRBV4-3	16	TGCGCCAGCAGCCAAGATAGGGCGGGGGACTACAATGAGCAGTTCTTC	CASSQDRAGDYNEQFF
few	TRBJ2-5	TRBD1	TRBV7-2	14	TGTGCCAGCAGCGATCGGACAGGGCCGGAGACCCAGTACTTC	CASSDRTGPETQYF
few	TRBJ2-1	-	TRBV4-3	15	TGCGCCAGCAGCCAATTCTCCAGCTCCTACAATGAGCAGTTCTTC	CASSQFSSSYNEQFF
-	TRBJ2-2	TRBD1	TRBV24-1	15	TGTGCCACCAGTGACCCCAGGGGGAGAGGCGGGGAGCTGTTTTTT	CATSDPRGRGGELFF
-	TRBJ2-1	-	TRBV20-1	16	TGCAGTGCTAGAGATAGTTACGGGAGCTCCTACAATGAGCAGTTCTTC	CSARDSYGSSYNEQFF
many	TRBJ2-3	TRBD1	TRBV4-3	20	TGCGCCAGCAGCCAACAGACAGGGGCTGTTGCCTTTCGAAACACAGATACGCAGTATTTT	CASSQQTGAVAFRNTDTQYF
few	TRBJ2-7	-	TRBV29-1	13	TGCAGCGCCCTAAATCCCAACACCTACGAGCAGTACTTC	CSALNPNTYEQYF
many	TRBJ2-2	-	TRBV7-9	16	TGTGCCAGCAGCCCCCCGCGGAGTAGCGTCACCGGGGAGCTGTTTTTT	CASSPPRSSVTGELFF
many	TRBJ2-1	TRBD2	TRBV15	16	TGTGCCACCACCTCATTGGGGCGGGAGTCCTACAATGAGCAGTTCTTC	CATTSLGRESYNEQFF
many	TRBJ1-5	-	TRBV13	14	TGTGCCAGCAGCTTACGTGCGAGCAATCAGCCCCAGCATTTT	CASSLRASNQPQHF
many	TRBJ2-1	TRBD2	TRBV4-3	16	TGCGCCAGCAGCCGGACACTAGCGGGAGGGTACAATGAGCAGTTCTTC	CASSRTLAGGYNEQFF
many	TRBJ2-5	TRBD2	TRBV7-2	16	TGTGCCAGCAGCTTCACCGGGACTAGCGGGAGTGAGACCCAGTACTTC	CASSFTGTSGSETQYF
many	TRBJ2-3	-	TRBV6-1	16	TGTGCCAGCAGACCTCAGCCCGGAGCCTTCACAGATACGCAGTATTTT	CASRPQPGAFTDTQYF
-	TRBJ2-7	TRBD1	TRBV20-1	16	TGCAGTGCTAGTGATACAGGACAGGGGGCCCCCTACGAGCAGTACTTC	CSASDTGQGAPYEQYF
few	TRBJ2-5	TRBD2	TRBV7-6	16	TGTGCCAGCAGCGGGACTAGCGGGGGGGCACGGGAGACCCAGTACTTC	CASSGTSGGARETQYF
few	TRBJ2-7	-	TRBV20-1	13	TGCAGTGCTAGAGATGAACTGAGGAACGAGCAGTACTTC	CSARDELRNEQYF
few	TRBJ2-5	TRBD1	TRBV7-9	15	TGTGCCAGCAGACACGACAGGGGGACCGTCGAGACCCAGTACTTC	CASRHDRGTVETQYF
many	TRBJ2-1	TRBD2	TRBV4-1	17	TGCGCCAGCAGCCAAGGGCCGGGACTAGCGGGAGGCAATGAGCAGTTCTTC	CASSQGPGLAGGNEQFF
few	TRBJ1-5	TRBD1	TRBV6-5	14	TGTGCCAGCAGTTACACAGGGGCCAATCAGCCCCAGCATTTT	CASSYTGANQPQHF
-	TRBJ2-3	TRBD2	TRBV5-1	14	TGCGCCAGCAGTTTCGGGGGGGGCGTAGATACGCAGTATTTT	CASSFGGGVDTQYF
many	TRBJ1-5	-	TRBV6-1	15	TGTGCCAGCAGGGGGGGGCGATTGGGCAATCAGCCCCAGCATTTT	CASRGGRLGNQPQHF
many	TRBJ2-1	TRBD1	TRBV11-1	18	TGTGCCGGAAATCCCAGTACTAGGACAGGGGCCTCCTACAATGAGCAGTTCTTC	CAGNPSTRTGASYNEQFF
few	TRBJ2-1	-	TRBV12-3/TRBV12-4	13	TGTGCCAGCAGTTGGCAGGGGTACAATGAGCAGTTCTTC	CASSWQGYNEQFF
many	TRBJ2-5	-	TRBV6-5	13	TGTGCCAGCAGTTACGACCTGCAAGAGACCCAGTACTTC	CASSYDLQETQYF
few	TRBJ2-6	TRBD1	TRBV28	17	TGTGCCAGCGACCAAACTGGGACAGATTCTGGGGCCAACGTCCTGACTTTC	CASDQTGTDSGANVLTF
many	TRBJ2-3	-	TRBV5-1	13	TGCGCCAGCAATTGGGACTCCAGGGATACGCAGTATTTT	CASNWDSRDTQYF
few	TRBJ2-5	TRBD2	TRBV5-6	15	TGTGCCAGCAGCCGACTAGCGGGGTTCCAAGAGACCCAGTACTTC	CASSRLAGFQETQYF
many	TRBJ2-5	TRBD1	TRBV11-2	15	TGTGCCAGCAGCCGTCCCACAGGGGGCGCAGAGACCCAGTACTTC	CASSRPTGGAETQYF
many	TRBJ2-7	TRBD2	TRBV4-2	14	TGTGCCAGCAGCCAGAATAGCGGGCCCTACGAGCAGTACTTC	CASSQNSGPYEQYF
-	TRBJ2-5	TRBD1	TRBV7-6	15	TGTGCCAGCAGCCCGACCGGGACAGGACAAGAGACCCAGTACTTC	CASSPTGTGQETQYF
many	TRBJ2-1	-	TRBV5-1	13	TGCGCCAGCAGCCCCGGGTCAAGCGGTGAGCAGTTCTTC	CASSPGSSGEQFF
few	TRBJ2-7	TRBD1	TRBV19	14	TGTGCCAGTAGTGTGACAGGGGCCTCTACGAAGCAGTACTTC	CASSVTGASTKQYF
-	TRBJ1-4	-	TRBV6-1	15	TGTGCCAGCAGTAGGAGGGGGGCAACTAATGAAAAACTGTTTTTT	CASSRRGATNEKLFF